One sample yielded the 11 T cell receptor beta chains listed below, sequenced in a study of T cell responses to AZD1222 COVID-19 vaccine. This table comes from immunoSEQ multiplex PCR, and its TCRdb copy is limited to in-frame clones, with some not included. The sample records under 95,000 clones, roughly 90% being singletons. The sequenced sample was peripheral blood, obtained on day 0 of AZD1222 vaccination. The origin of the receptors is an adult in good health.

This chain links TRBV2 with TRBJ2-6; no clear D. From germline, CDR1 is SNHLY and CDR2 FYNNEI. This CDR3 comprises 16 residues. Trimming removed 6 bases from V and 5 bases from J, with 17 bases in between. CDR3 amino acids: CASSVALRLRANVLTF. CDR3 DNA sequence: TGTGCCAGCAGCGTGGCCCTCAGGCTTAGGGCCAACGTCCTGACTTTC. Filled out from reference TRBV2 and TRBJ2-6, the complete variable domain reads EPEVTQTPSHQVTQMGQEVILRCVPISNHLYFYWYRQILGQKVEFLVSFYNNEISEKSEIFDDQFSVERPDGSNFTLKIRSTKLEDSAMYFCASSVALRLRANVLTFGAGSRLTVL.

In its sample, this clone was seen a few times. The chain is built from TRBV3-1 (or the pseudogene TRBV3-2) and TRBJ1-2, with D uncertain. The V end was cut by 0 bases, the J end by 8 bases, with 10 bases between. The CDR3 spans 13 residues. The germline V gene encodes CDR1 LGHDT and CDR2 YNNKEL (reference sequence). The CDR3 protein is CASSQELGWGYTF. The CDR3 nucleotides read TGTGCCAGCAGCCAAGAGTTGGGTTGGGGCTACACCTTC.

This sequence joins TRBV25-1 and TRBJ1-3; possible D gene TRBD1, 6 bases. This CDR3 is 14 amino acids long. Germline V lookup: CDR1 MGHDK, CDR2 SYGVNS. Trimming took 10 bases from V and 0 from J, leaving 13 bases between them. Written as DNA, the CDR3 is TGTGCCACAGGGGAACCCTTCTCTGGAAACACCATATATTTT. As protein: CATGEPFSGNTIYF.

The chain couples TRBV7-2 to TRBJ1-4; TRBD1 is a possible D gene (6 bases). The CDR3 extends over 15 amino acids. Trimming took off 4 bases at V and 4 bases at J, with 13 bases between the two ends. In germline, CDR1 is SGHTA, CDR2 FQGNSA. The CDR3 nucleotides are TGTGCCAGCAGCTCCCGAGGGGGGGATAATGAAAAACTGTTTTTT. It is translated as CASSSRGGDNEKLFF.

V is TRBV2 and J is TRBJ2-1; perhaps D is TRBD1 or TRBD2 (6 bases each). V was clipped by 8 bases and J by 5 bases, with 19 bases between them. Germline-derived CDR1 and CDR2 are SNHLY and FYNNEI. The CDR3 is 15 amino acids. CDR3 sequence reads: CASCYLGGFNNEQFF. CDR3 DNA: TGTGCCAGCTGCTACCTGGGGGGCTTTAACAATGAGCAGTTCTTC.

The V call is TRBV9, the J call TRBJ1-1; D is possibly TRBD1 (6 bases). The CDR3 contains 15 residues. CDR1 and CDR2 from the germline V gene are SGDLS and YYNGEE. V lost 2 bases, J lost 0 bases, and 11 bases lay in between. The CDR3 region is CASSVGQRLNTEAFF. The CDR3 DNA reads as TGTGCCAGCAGCGTTGGACAGAGGTTGAACACTGAAGCTTTCTTT.

The gene calls are TRBV11-2 and TRBJ2-5; 9 nucleotides line up with TRBD1. The CDR3 extends over 15 amino acids. V shed 6 bases, J shed 5 bases, and the junction held 10 bases outside the gene matches. From germline, CDR1 is SGHAT and CDR2 FQNNGV. CDR3 sequence (DNA): TGTGCCAGCAGGAGTAATACAGGGGGCGAGGAGACCCAGTACTTC. Translation gives CASRSNTGGEETQYF.

The chain recombines TRBV18 with TRBJ1-5; maybe TRBD1 (6 bases). In germline, CDR1 is KGHSH, CDR2 LQKENI. The length of the CDR3 is 16 residues. V was pared by 6 bases and J by 1 base, with 16 bases between. Here the CDR3 reads CASSVEGTSSNQPQHF. The CDR3 DNA reads as TGTGCCAGCTCGGTTGAGGGGACATCGAGCAATCAGCCCCAGCATTTT. Filled out from reference TRBV18 and TRBJ1-5, the complete variable domain reads NAGVMQNPRHLVRRRGQEARLRCSPMKGHSHVYWYRQLPEEGLKFMVYLQKENIIDESGMPKERFSAEFPKEGPSILRIQQVVRGDSAAYFCASSVEGTSSNQPQHFGDGTRLSIL.

The V gene is TRBV6-5, the J gene TRBJ1-6; 9 nucleotides match TRBD1. Germline CDR1 MNHEY, CDR2 SVGAGI. V lost 4 bases and J lost 10; bases outside the gene matches: 8. The CDR3 is made up of 15 amino acids. The CDR3 protein is CASSSAGTGRSPLHF. As DNA, the CDR3 is TGTGCCAGCAGTTCCGCCGGGACAGGGCGGTCACCCCTCCACTTT.

V is TRBV4-1 and J is TRBJ1-1; D gene uncertain. The CDR3 covers 16 residues. Looked up from germline, CDR1 is MGHRA and CDR2 is YSYEKL. The ends were cut back, 1 base at V and 0 bases at J, with 12 bases in the middle. CDR3 sequence (DNA): TGCGCCAGCAGCCAAGTCCTCCAGCTCATGAACACTGAAGCTTTCTTT. It translates to CASSQVLQLMNTEAFF.

The rearrangement joins TRBV5-1 to TRBJ1-3; possible D gene TRBD1, 5 bases. This CDR3 has 15 residues. The germline V and J ends were trimmed by 4 bases and 0 bases, with 11 bases remaining between them. The germline V gene has CDR1 SGHRS and CDR2 YFSETQ. DNA for the CDR3: TGCGCCAGCAGCGGACTACAGGACTCTGGAAACACCATATATTTT. This translates into CASSGLQDSGNTIYF.